This entry concerns a single T cell receptor beta chain. Its cognate antigen is unknown. This specimen belongs to a study of T cell responses to AZD1222 COVID-19 vaccine. General study points: At baseline, seropositivity was found in only a handful of AZD1222 recipients. The reported proportion of spike-specific TCRs targeting unmutated variant regions was nearly half. Recipients of two AZD1222 doses showed rising Spike-specific TCR breadth and depth.

Profiling relied on immunoSEQ multiplex PCR, and the TCRdb table lists in-frame clones only, not all of them. Of about 130,000 clones listed, around nine tenths are singletons. The germline CDR1 and CDR2 sequences are SGHRS and YFSETQ. This CDR3 comprises 13 residues. Deletions cut 3 bases from V and 1 base from J, with 8 bases between. The TCR was taken from an adult in good health. The sample here was peripheral blood, taken on day 0 of AZD1222 vaccination. The rearrangement joins TRBV5-1 to TRBJ2-7; D ambiguous. The CDR3 DNA is TGCGCCAGCAGCTCGGACCCTTCCTACGAGCAGTACTTC. Translated: CASSSDPSYEQYF.